Listed below are T cell receptor beta chains from one sample, sequenced in a study of cytomegalovirus exposure and HLA in healthy donors. This table comes from immunoSEQ multiplex PCR, and its TCRdb copy is limited to in-frame clones, with some not included. Recorded for this sample: some 82,000 clones. The specimen was PBMCs. Every receptor here comes from a woman aged 25 to 39 in good health and CMV-seronegative. Each CDR3 is given without its conserved first and last residue.

CDR3aa	j_gene	len	v_gene
AWSVLRTGKEKLF	TRBJ1-4	13	TRBV30
ASSLRPPRVSSPLH	TRBJ1-6	14	TRBV5-6
ASSEGSGPAGDTQY	TRBJ2-3	14	TRBV10-2
ASINRGLNTEAF	TRBJ1-1	12	TRBV6-1
ASSSRRAVGNEQF	TRBJ2-1	13	TRBV21-1
SVGGLAGDVEQF	TRBJ2-1	12	TRBV29-1
ASKTGIPPRTEAF	TRBJ1-1	13	TRBV19
ASSRQGTGANVLT	TRBJ2-6	13	TRBV5-1
ASSYSSGVGYNEQF	TRBJ2-1	14	TRBV6-5
ASSQGGGNTGELF	TRBJ2-2	13	TRBV4-1
ASSPGDSSYEQY	TRBJ2-7	12	TRBV19
ASSLYGSNEQY	TRBJ2-7	11	TRBV5-5
ASSESQYQPQH	TRBJ1-5	11	TRBV19
AWSVGLSNLYGYT	TRBJ1-2	13	TRBV30
ATSREKLNQPQH	TRBJ1-5	12	TRBV15
ATSRAGQGYGYT	TRBJ1-2	12	TRBV15
AWSPGTGFGGEKLF	TRBJ1-4	14	TRBV30
ASSYKPGQADNEQF	TRBJ2-1	14	TRBV5-4
ASSPYSGQGITDTQY	TRBJ2-3	15	TRBV25-1
ASSGSGAFQETQY	TRBJ2-5	13	TRBV5-4
ASSLRGLASGANVLT	TRBJ2-6	15	TRBV19
ASSLVRNEKLF	TRBJ1-4	11	TRBV18
AWIAKNTEAF	TRBJ1-1	10	TRBV30
ASSEGVAGRQPQH	TRBJ1-5	13	TRBV6-1
ASSYSGSGRWNEQF	TRBJ2-1	14	TRBV6-5
SALDPYEQY	TRBJ2-7	9	TRBV20-1